Below, 27 T cell receptor beta chains from the same sample are listed, as sequenced in a study of blood T cell repertoires in COVID-19. Repertoires were generated with immunoSEQ multiplex PCR, while TCRdb's copy carries only in-frame clones and drops some. The profile covers fewer than 350,000 clones, with roughly nine tenths appearing a single time and approximately 12% taken by the ten largest. Sequencing was carried out using peripheral blood. The origin of the receptors is a woman aged 25 to 45 with COVID-19, enrolled during active disease.

The J gene is TRBJ1-2, the V gene TRBV24-1; no definite D call. This CDR3 is 15 amino acids long. Germline V gene data show CDR1 as KGHDR and CDR2 as SFDVKD. Trimming removed 2 bases from V and 2 bases from J, with 11 bases in between. This chain's CDR3 is CATSDWLTRNYGYTF. CDR3 coding DNA: TGTGCCACCAGTGATTGGTTGACAAGGAACTATGGCTACACCTTC.

This chain uses TRBV5-5 with TRBJ2-7, with 11 positions matching TRBD1. This CDR3 contains 15 residues. The V segment lost 4 bases and the J segment 1 base; nucleotides outside the gene matches: 4. Germline CDR1 is SGHKS and CDR2 is YYEKEE (reference sequence). CDR3 loop: CASSAWDRGSYEQYF. The CDR3 DNA reads TGTGCCAGCAGCGCCTGGGACAGGGGGTCCTACGAGCAGTACTTC.

The V and J genes are TRBV6-6 and TRBJ1-2; tentative D call: TRBD1 (5 bases). The V end was cut by 0 bases, the J end by 5 bases, with 7 bases between. The V gene's germline CDR1 is MNHNY and CDR2 SVGAGI (reference sequence). The CDR3 spans 13 residues. CDR3 protein: CASSYSGDYGYTF. CDR3 DNA: TGTGCCAGCAGTTACTCAGGGGATTATGGCTACACCTTC.

This clone has just one count. CDR3 DNA: TGTGCCAGCAGCCTTAACAGGAATGAAAAACTGTTTTTT. As protein: CASSLNRNEKLFF. The chain carries TRBV7-2 and TRBJ1-4; the D gene is possibly TRBD1 (5 bases). Trimming took off 5 bases at V and 5 bases at J, with 9 bases between the two ends. This CDR3 is 13 amino acids long. The germline gives CDR1 SGHTA, CDR2 FQGNSA.

The chain employs TRBV10-1 and TRBJ2-5, with 7 positions matching TRBD2. The CDR3 totals 15 residues. The germline V gene has CDR1 WNHNN and CDR2 SYGVQD (reference sequence). V dropped 4 bases and J dropped 6; count of bases not matched to a gene: 11. The CDR3 region has the DNA TGCGCCAGCAGTGTAAATCGGCGGGGGAGGAAGACCCAGTACTTC. Its protein product is CASSVNRRGRKTQYF.

The genes are TRBV2 and TRBJ2-7, with 7 bases that match TRBD1. The germline CDR1 and CDR2 sequences are SNHLY and FYNNEI. V trimming: 6 bases; J trimming: 1 base; junction bases outside the gene matches: 3. CDR3 length: 13 amino acids. CDR3 DNA sequence: TGTGCCAGCAGGAGGGACAGTTCCTACGAGCAGTACTTC. Its protein product is CASRRDSSYEQYF.

The chain couples TRBV5-6 to TRBJ1-5; D is perhaps TRBD1 (5 bases). Looked up from germline, CDR1 is SGHDT and CDR2 is YYEEEE. This CDR3 has 15 amino acids. V dropped 0 bases and J dropped 3 bases, with 10 bases sitting between them. The CDR3, as DNA: TGTGCCAGCAGCTTGGGACAGAACTTCAATCAGCCCCAGCATTTT. As protein: CASSLGQNFNQPQHF.

DNA for the CDR3: TGTGCCAGCAGCCCTTCCGGGACACCAAAAAACTATGGCTACACCTTC. It specifies CASSPSGTPKNYGYTF. This chain links TRBV7-9 with TRBJ1-2; D is possibly TRBD1 (6 bases). The V gene lost 5 bases and the J gene lost 2 bases, with 18 bases spanning the gap. Germline CDR1 is SEHNR and CDR2 is FQNEAQ (reference sequence). CDR3 length equals 16 residues. Filled out from reference TRBV7-9 and TRBJ1-2, the complete variable domain reads DTGVSQNPRHKITKRGQNVTFRCDPISEHNRLYWYRQTLGQGPEFLTYFQNEAQLEKSRLLSDRFSAERPKGSFSTLEIQRTEQGDSAMYLCASSPSGTPKNYGYTFGSGTRLTVV.

The chain couples TRBV30 to TRBJ2-7, with 9 bases fitting TRBD1. V lost 5 bases and J lost 3; bases outside the gene matches: 5. Per germline, CDR1 GTSNPN and CDR2 SVGIG (reference sequence). This CDR3 comprises 13 residues. The CDR3 spells CAWGDRDYYEQYF. The CDR3 bases are TGTGCCTGGGGGGACAGGGACTACTACGAGCAGTACTTC.

The V gene is TRBV25-1, the J gene TRBJ2-7, with D possibly being TRBD1 (5 bases). CDR3 size: 16 residues. Per germline, CDR1 MGHDK and CDR2 SYGVNS. Deletions cut 4 bases from V and 4 bases from J, with 20 bases between. CDR3 in amino acids: CASSGSPGHAWYEQYF. CDR3 DNA: TGTGCCAGCAGTGGAAGTCCTGGACATGCATGGTACGAGCAGTACTTC.

The V gene is TRBV7-9, the J gene TRBJ1-2; D gene unclear. The CDR3 consists of 13 residues. Germline V gene lookup returns CDR1 SEHNR and CDR2 FQNEAQ (reference sequence). With 11 bases removed from V and 8 bases from J, the gap between germline ends came to 21 bases. CDR3 loop: CALRGWALQGYTF. The CDR3 DNA reads TGTGCCCTCCGAGGGTGGGCCCTACAAGGCTACACCTTC.

The rearrangement joins TRBV19 to TRBJ1-4; D unclear. The CDR3 loop spans 10 amino acids. Germline V gene sequence: CDR1 LNHDA, CDR2 SQIVND (reference sequence). Trimming pared 8 bases from V and 8 bases from J, leaving 6 bases between. CDR3 sequence (DNA): TGTGCCAGTCTCCGGGAAAAACTGTTTTTT. It specifies CASLREKLFF.

V and J are TRBV19 and TRBJ1-5; 7 bases match TRBD1. After removal of 5 bases from V and 3 bases from J, the junction contained 10 bases not matched to a gene. Germline loops: CDR1 LNHDA, CDR2 SQIVND (reference sequence). The CDR3 contains 16 residues. CDR3 sequence: CASSPYRGTTNQPQHF. DNA for the CDR3: TGTGCCAGTAGTCCTTACAGGGGAACCACCAATCAGCCCCAGCATTTT.

The chain uses TRBV19 and TRBJ1-2, with unresolved D. V was trimmed by 9 bases and J by 5 bases, leaving 13 bases between them. Looked up from germline, CDR1 is LNHDA and CDR2 is SQIVND (reference sequence). The CDR3 contains 12 residues. Here the CDR3 reads CASAVGSYGYTF. CDR3 coding DNA: TGTGCCAGCGCGGTTGGGAGTTATGGCTACACCTTC.

The rearrangement joins TRBV28 to TRBJ2-5; D is perhaps TRBD1 (6 bases). This CDR3 region has 16 residues. Between the trimmed V and J ends, which lost 1 base and 1 base, there was a span of 13 bases. Germline values: CDR1 MDHEN, CDR2 SYDVKM. CDR3 nucleotide sequence: TGTGCCAGCAGTTTATTGGCAGGGGACCTCCAAGAGACCCAGTACTTC. Translating gives CASSLLAGDLQETQYF.

The gene calls are TRBV3-1 (or the pseudogene TRBV3-2) and TRBJ2-7; D remains ambiguous. The CDR3 sequence is 11 residues long. V lost 5 bases and J 6 bases, leaving 8 bases between the germline ends. Per germline, CDR1 LGHDT and CDR2 YNNKEL (reference sequence). CDR3 amino acids: CASSYSGEQYF. CDR3 DNA: TGTGCCAGCAGCTACTCGGGCGAGCAGTACTTC.

This rearrangement joins TRBV9 to TRBJ2-5; 9 bases agree with TRBD2. From germline, CDR1 is SGDLS and CDR2 YYNGEE. There are 17 residues in the CDR3. Germline trimming cut 0 bases from V and 9 bases from J; bases unmatched to any gene: 15. The CDR3 bases are TGTGCCAGCAGCGTAGGAGCGGGGGGTCCTTCATTCGGGGCCCAGTACTTC. This codes for CASSVGAGGPSFGAQYF. The full variable domain, completed using reference TRBV9 and TRBJ2-5, is DSGVTQTPKHLITATGQRVTLRCSPRSGDLSVYWYQQSLDQGLQFLIQYYNGEERAKGNILERFSAQQFPDLHSELNLSSLELGDSALYFCASSVGAGGPSFGAQYFGPGTRLLVL.

This sequence joins TRBV7-9 and TRBJ1-2, with D possibly being TRBD1 (6 bases). The germline V gene encodes CDR1 SEHNR and CDR2 FQNEAQ (reference sequence). CDR3 length equals 13 residues. Between the trimmed V and J ends, which lost 4 bases and 8 bases, there was a span of 14 bases. The CDR3 sequence: CASSSETGPGYTF. Here the CDR3 DNA reads TGTGCCAGCAGCTCAGAAACAGGGCCAGGCTACACCTTC.

This rearrangement joins TRBV13 to TRBJ2-3; possible D gene TRBD1, 6 bases. This CDR3 region has 16 residues. V was trimmed by 1 base and J by 2 bases, leaving 13 bases between them. Germline CDR1 reads PRHDT; CDR2 reads FYEKMQ (reference sequence). CDR3 nucleotide sequence: TGTGCCAGCAGCTTAGTCGGACAGATGCCCACAGATACGCAGTATTTT. The encoded protein is CASSLVGQMPTDTQYF.

The chain employs TRBV10-1 and TRBJ2-3; D is possibly TRBD2 (6 bases). With 1 base removed from V and 2 bases from J, the gap between germline ends came to 10 bases. Germline values: CDR1 WNHNN, CDR2 SYGVQD (reference sequence). The CDR3 has 15 amino acids. The CDR3 bases are TGCGCCAGCAGTGAGTTAGAGGGACTCACAGATACGCAGTATTTT. This codes for CASSELEGLTDTQYF.

This sequence joins TRBV5-1 and TRBJ2-5; TRBD2 matches at 9 bases. Germline V gene data show CDR1 as SGHRS and CDR2 as YFSETQ. CDR3 length: 13 residues. Unmatched junction bases numbered 2, after V lost 4 bases and J lost 4 bases. In DNA form, the CDR3 reads TGCGCCAGCAGCACAGCGGGGGGAGAGACCCAGTACTTC. Translated, it gives CASSTAGGETQYF.

The rearrangement links TRBV12-3 or TRBV12-4 to TRBJ2-7; TRBD2 might be the D (5 bases). Trimming took off 6 bases at V and 2 bases at J, with 11 bases between the two ends. CDR3 length equals 13 residues. CDR3 protein: CASSLGGPYEQYF. The CDR3 DNA reads TGTGCCAGCAGCTTGGGCGGGCCCTACGAGCAGTACTTC.

The V and J genes are TRBV11-3 and TRBJ2-1; 12 nucleotides line up with TRBD1. CDR1 and CDR2 from the germline V gene are SGHNT and YENEEA. Trimming removed 4 bases from V and 8 bases from J; junction bases left unmatched: 6. The CDR3 sequence is 15 residues long. CDR3 amino acids: CASSSGTGGRDEQFF. The CDR3 bases are TGTGCCAGCAGCTCCGGGACAGGGGGCCGGGATGAGCAGTTCTTC.

The chain links TRBV18 to TRBJ1-1; D is possibly TRBD1 (6 bases). CDR3 length: 13 amino acids. Germline assignment: CDR1 KGHSH and CDR2 LQKENI. The ends were cut back, 5 bases at V and 5 bases at J, with 12 bases in the middle. This chain's CDR3 is CASSVTGTTEAFF. The DNA for the CDR3 is TGTGCCAGCTCAGTCACAGGGACGACTGAAGCTTTCTTT.

The chain carries TRBV4-1 and TRBJ1-1, with 7 bases aligning to TRBD1. V was pared by 6 bases and J by 1 base, with 8 bases of the junction left unmatched. This CDR3 spans 15 amino acids. Germline CDR1 and CDR2: MGHRA and YSYEKL. The CDR3 sequence is CASRIRQGSNTEAFF. As DNA, the CDR3 is TGCGCCAGCAGAATAAGACAGGGCTCGAACACTGAAGCTTTCTTT.

The chain combines TRBV7-9 with TRBJ2-5, with a weak D call TRBD1 (5 bases). Germline loops: CDR1 SEHNR, CDR2 FQNEAQ (reference sequence). With 6 bases removed from V and 5 bases from J, the gap between germline ends came to 13 bases. The CDR3 covers 13 residues. The CDR3 region has the DNA TGTGCCAGCAGGGGCCCCCCAGGGGAGACCCAGTACTTC. Encoded protein: CASRGPPGETQYF. Variable domain in full (rest from reference TRBV7-9 and TRBJ2-5): DTGVSQNPRHKITKRGQNVTFRCDPISEHNRLYWYRQTLGQGPEFLTYFQNEAQLEKSRLLSDRFSAERPKGSFSTLEIQRTEQGDSAMYLCASRGPPGETQYFGPGTRLLVL.

V usage is TRBV5-1 and J usage is TRBJ1-2, with D possibly being TRBD1 (6 bases). In germline, CDR1 is SGHRS, CDR2 YFSETQ. This CDR3 spans 14 amino acids. V was trimmed by 2 bases and J by 4 bases, leaving 12 bases between them. CDR3 nucleotides: TGCGCCAGCAGCTTTGCGACAGGATTCTATGGCTACACCTTC. Translation: CASSFATGFYGYTF.